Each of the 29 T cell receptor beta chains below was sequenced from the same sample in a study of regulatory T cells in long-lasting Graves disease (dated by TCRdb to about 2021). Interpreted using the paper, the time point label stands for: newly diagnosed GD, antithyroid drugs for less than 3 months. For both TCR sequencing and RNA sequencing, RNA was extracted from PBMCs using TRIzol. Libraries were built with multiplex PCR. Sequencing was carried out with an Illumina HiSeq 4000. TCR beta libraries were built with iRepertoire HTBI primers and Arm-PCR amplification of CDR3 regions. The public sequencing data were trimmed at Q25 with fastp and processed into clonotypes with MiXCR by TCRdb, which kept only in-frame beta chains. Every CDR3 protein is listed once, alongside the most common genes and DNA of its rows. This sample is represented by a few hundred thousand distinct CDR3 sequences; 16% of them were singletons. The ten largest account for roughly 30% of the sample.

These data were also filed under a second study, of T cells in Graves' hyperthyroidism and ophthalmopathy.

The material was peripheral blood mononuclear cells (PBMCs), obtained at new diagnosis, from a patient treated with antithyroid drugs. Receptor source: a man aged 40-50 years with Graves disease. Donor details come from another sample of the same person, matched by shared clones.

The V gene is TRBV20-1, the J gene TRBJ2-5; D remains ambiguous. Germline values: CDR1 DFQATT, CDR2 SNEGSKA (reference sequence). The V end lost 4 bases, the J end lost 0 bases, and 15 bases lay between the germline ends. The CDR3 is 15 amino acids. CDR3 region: CSATTHRRYQETQYF. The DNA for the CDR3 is TGCAGTGCTACGACACACAGAAGATACCAAGAGACCCAGTACTTC.

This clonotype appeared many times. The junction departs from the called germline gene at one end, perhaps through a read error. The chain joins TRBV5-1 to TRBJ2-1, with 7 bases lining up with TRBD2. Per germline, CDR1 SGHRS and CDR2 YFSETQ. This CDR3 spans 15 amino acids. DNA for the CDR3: TGCGCCAGCACCTTGCCCAGCGGGGCATACAATGAGCAGTTCTTC. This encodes CASTLPSGAYNEQFF.

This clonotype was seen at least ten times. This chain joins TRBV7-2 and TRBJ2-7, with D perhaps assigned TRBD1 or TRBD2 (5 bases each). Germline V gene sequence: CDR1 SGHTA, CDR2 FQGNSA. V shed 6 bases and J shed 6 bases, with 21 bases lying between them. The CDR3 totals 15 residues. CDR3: CASRAPGHPGAEQYF. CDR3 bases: TGTGCCAGCAGGGCACCGGGGCATCCCGGGGCCGAGCAGTACTTC. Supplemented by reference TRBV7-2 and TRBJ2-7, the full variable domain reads GAGVSQSPSNKVTEKGKDVELRCDPISGHTALYWYRQSLGQGLEFLIYFQGNSAPDKSGLPSDRFSAERTGGSVSTLTIQRTQQEDSAVYLCASRAPGHPGAEQYFGPGTRLTVT.

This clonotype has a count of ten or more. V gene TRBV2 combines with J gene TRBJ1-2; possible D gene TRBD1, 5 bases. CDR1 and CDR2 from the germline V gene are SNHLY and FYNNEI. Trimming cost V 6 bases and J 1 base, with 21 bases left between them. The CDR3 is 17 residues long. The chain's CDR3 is CASSESPFSTVNYGYTF. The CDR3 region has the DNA TGTGCCAGCAGCGAATCCCCTTTTTCGACAGTTAACTATGGCTACACCTTC.

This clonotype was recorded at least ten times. The CDR3 sequence is CSARDGPSSYEQFF. The CDR3 DNA sequence: TGCAGTGCTAGAGATGGGCCCTCGAGCTATGAGCAGTTCTTC. The chain has TRBV20-1 and TRBJ2-1; D uncertain. V lost 0 bases to trimming and J lost 8 bases, with 14 bases between them. CDR3 length: 14 residues. Germline CDR1 is DFQATT and CDR2 is SNEGSKA (reference sequence).

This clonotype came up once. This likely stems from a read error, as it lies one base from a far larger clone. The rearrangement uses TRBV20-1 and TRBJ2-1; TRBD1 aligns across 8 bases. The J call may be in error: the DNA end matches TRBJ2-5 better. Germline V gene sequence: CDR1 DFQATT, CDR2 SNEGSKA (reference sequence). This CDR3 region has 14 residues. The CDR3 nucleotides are TGCAGTGCTGAGCCCGGGACAGGATGGGAGACCCAGTACTTC. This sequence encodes CSAEPGTGWETQYF.

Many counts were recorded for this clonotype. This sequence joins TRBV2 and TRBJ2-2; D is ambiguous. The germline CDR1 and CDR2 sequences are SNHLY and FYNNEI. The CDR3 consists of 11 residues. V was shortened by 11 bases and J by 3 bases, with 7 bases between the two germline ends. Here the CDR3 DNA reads TGTGCCTCTCGTTACACCGGGGAGCTGTTTTTT. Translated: CASRYTGELFF. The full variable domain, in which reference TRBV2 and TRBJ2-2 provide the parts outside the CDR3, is EPEVTQTPSHQVTQMGQEVILRCVPISNHLYFYWYRQILGQKVEFLVSFYNNEISEKSEIFDDQFSVERPDGSNFTLKIRSTKLEDSAMYFCASRYTGELFFGEGSRLTVL.

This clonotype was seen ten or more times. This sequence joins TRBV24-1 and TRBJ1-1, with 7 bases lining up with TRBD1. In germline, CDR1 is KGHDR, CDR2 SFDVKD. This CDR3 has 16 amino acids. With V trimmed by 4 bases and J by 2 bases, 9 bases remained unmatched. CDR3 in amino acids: CATSDTTGRDNTEAFF. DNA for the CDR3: TGTGCCACCAGTGACACGACAGGGAGGGATAACACTGAAGCTTTCTTT.

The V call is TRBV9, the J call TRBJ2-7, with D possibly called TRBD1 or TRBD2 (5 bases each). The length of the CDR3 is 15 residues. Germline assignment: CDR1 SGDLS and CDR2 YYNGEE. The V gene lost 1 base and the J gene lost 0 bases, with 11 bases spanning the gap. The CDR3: CASSVSSGSSYEQYF. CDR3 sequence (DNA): TGTGCCAGCAGCGTATCATCAGGGAGCTCCTACGAGCAGTACTTC.

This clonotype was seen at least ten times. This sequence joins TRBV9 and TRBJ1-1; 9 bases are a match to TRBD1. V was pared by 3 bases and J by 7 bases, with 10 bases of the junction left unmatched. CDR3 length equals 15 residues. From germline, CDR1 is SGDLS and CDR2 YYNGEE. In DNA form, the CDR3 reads TGTGCCAGCAGCGAGGGACAGGGACTTCATAGTGAAGCTTTCTTT. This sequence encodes CASSEGQGLHSEAFF.

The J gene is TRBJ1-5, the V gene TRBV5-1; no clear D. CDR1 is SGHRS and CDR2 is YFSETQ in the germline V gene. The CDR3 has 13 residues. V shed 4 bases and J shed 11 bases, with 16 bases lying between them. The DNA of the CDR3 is TGCGCCAGCAGCCAAGGGCCGGATGGTGCCCAGCATTTT. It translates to CASSQGPDGAQHF.

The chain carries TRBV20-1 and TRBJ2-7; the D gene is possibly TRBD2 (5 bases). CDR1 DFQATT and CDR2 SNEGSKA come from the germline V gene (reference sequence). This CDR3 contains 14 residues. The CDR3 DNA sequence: TGCAGCGCAACGTCGTCCGGGGACTCCTACGAGCAGTACTTC. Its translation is CSATSSGDSYEQYF.

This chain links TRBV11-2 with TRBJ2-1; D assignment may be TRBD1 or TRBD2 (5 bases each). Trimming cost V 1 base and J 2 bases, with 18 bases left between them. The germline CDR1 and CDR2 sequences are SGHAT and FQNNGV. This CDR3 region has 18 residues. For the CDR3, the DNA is TGTGCCAGCAGCTTAGGGGGACGGCGCGCATCGGCCTACAATGAGCAGTTCTTC. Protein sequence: CASSLGGRRASAYNEQFF.

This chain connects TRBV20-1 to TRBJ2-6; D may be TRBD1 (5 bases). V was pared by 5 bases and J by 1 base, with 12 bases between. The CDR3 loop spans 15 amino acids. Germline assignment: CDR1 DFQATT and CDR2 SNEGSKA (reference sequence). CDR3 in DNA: TGCAGTGCTGACCCCCCAGGGTCTGGGGCCAACGTCCTGACTTTC. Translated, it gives CSADPPGSGANVLTF.

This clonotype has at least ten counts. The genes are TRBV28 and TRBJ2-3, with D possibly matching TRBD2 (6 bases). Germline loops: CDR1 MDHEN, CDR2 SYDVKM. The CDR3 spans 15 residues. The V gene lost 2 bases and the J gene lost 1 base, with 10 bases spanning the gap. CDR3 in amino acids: CASSLPGGGTDTQYF. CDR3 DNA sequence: TGTGCCAGCAGTTTACCCGGGGGAGGCACAGATACGCAGTATTTT.

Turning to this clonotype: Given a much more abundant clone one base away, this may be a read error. The CDR3 nucleotides read TGCGCCAGCAGCTTGGCGGAAGCAGATACGCAGTATTTT. It specifies CASSLAEADTQYF. This sequence joins TRBV5-1 and TRBJ2-3, with unresolved D. V was clipped by 0 bases and J by 4 bases, with 6 bases between them. Germline values: CDR1 SGHRS, CDR2 YFSETQ. The CDR3 sequence is 13 residues long.

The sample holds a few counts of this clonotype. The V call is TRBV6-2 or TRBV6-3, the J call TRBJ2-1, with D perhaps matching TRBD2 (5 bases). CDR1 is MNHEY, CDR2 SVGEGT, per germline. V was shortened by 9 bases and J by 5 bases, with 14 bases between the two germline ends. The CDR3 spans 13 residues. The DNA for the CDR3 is TGTGCCAGTCTGAGGGTTTGGGACAATGAGCAGTTCTTC. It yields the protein CASLRVWDNEQFF.

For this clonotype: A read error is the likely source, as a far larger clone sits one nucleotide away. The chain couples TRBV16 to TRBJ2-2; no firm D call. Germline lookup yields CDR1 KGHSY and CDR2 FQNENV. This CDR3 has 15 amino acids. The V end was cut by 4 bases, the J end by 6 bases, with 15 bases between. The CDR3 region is CASSPVGEGAGELFF. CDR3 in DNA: TGTGCCAGCAGCCCAGTTGGGGAAGGAGCCGGGGAGCTGTTTTTT. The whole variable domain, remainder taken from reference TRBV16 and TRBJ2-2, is GEEVAQTPKHLVRGEGQKAKLYCAPIKGHSYVFWYQQVLKNEFKFLISFQNENVFDETGMPKERFSAKCLPNSPCSLEIQATKLEDSAVYFCASSPVGEGAGELFFGEGSRLTVL.

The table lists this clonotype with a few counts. The CDR3 sequence: CASSSPRDRGRGEAFF. The CDR3 coding sequence is TGTGCCAGTAGTTCGCCCCGGGACAGGGGGCGCGGTGAAGCTTTCTTT. The V call is TRBV19, the J call TRBJ1-1; 12 bases agree with TRBD1. The CDR3 totals 16 residues. J gave up 7 bases and V 5 bases, and 11 bases lay outside the gene matches. CDR1 is LNHDA, CDR2 SQIVND, per germline (reference sequence).

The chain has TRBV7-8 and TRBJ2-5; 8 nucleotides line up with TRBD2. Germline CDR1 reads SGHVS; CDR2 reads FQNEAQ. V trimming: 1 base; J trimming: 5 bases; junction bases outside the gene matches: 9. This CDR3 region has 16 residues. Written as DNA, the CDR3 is TGTGCCAGCAGCTTAGATAATAGCGGGGTCGGGGAGACCCAGTACTTC. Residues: CASSLDNSGVGETQYF.

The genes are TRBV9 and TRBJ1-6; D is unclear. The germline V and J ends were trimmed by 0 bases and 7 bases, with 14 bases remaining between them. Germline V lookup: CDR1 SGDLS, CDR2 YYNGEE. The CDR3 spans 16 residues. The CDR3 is CASSVAPGPENSPLHF. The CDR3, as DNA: TGTGCCAGCAGCGTAGCTCCCGGACCCGAGAATTCACCCCTCCACTTT.

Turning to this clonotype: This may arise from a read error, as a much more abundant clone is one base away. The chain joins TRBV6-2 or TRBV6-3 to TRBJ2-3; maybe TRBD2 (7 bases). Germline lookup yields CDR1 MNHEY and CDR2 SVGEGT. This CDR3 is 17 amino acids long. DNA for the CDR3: TGTGCCAGCAGTGAAGGCTACGGGGGGCAGATGAGGGTTACGGAGTATTTT. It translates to CASSEGYGGQMRVTEYF.

The CDR3 region is CASTRDGDSEKLFF. In DNA, the CDR3 is TGTGCCAGCACTCGAGACGGGGATAGTGAAAAACTGTTTTTT. The rearrangement joins TRBV25-1 to TRBJ1-4; D not certain. The CDR3 spans 14 residues. CDR1 and CDR2 (germline): MGHDK, SYGVNS. The V end was cut by 7 bases, the J end by 7 bases, with 16 bases between.

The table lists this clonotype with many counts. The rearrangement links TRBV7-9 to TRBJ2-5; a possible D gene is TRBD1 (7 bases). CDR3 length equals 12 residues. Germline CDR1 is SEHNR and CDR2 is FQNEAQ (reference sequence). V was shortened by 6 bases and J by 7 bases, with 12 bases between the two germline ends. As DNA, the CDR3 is TGTGCCAGCAGGAGACAGGGAGGGACCCAGTACTTC. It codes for CASRRQGGTQYF.

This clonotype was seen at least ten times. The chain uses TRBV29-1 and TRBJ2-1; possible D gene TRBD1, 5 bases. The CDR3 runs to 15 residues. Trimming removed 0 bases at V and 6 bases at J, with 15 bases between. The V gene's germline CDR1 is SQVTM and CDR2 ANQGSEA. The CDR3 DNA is TGCAGCGTTGAAGATCCCCACAGGATGGTCAATGAGCAGTTCTTC. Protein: CSVEDPHRMVNEQFF.

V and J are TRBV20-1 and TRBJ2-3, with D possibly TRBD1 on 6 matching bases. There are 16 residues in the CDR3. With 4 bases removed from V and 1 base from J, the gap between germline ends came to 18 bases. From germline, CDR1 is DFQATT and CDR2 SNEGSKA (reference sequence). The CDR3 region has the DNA TGCAGTGCTACACCACAGGGTGGTGTTGGCACAGATACGCAGTATTTT. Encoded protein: CSATPQGGVGTDTQYF.

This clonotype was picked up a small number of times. In DNA, the CDR3 is TGTGCCACCAGCACTGGGACAGAGAACACCGGGGAGCTGTTTTTT. Protein sequence: CATSTGTENTGELFF. V and J are TRBV15 and TRBJ2-2; TRBD1 matches 7 bases. V trimming: 4 bases; J trimming: 1 base; junction bases outside the gene matches: 3. CDR1 and CDR2 from the germline V gene are LNHNV and YYDKDF (reference sequence). There are 15 residues in the CDR3.

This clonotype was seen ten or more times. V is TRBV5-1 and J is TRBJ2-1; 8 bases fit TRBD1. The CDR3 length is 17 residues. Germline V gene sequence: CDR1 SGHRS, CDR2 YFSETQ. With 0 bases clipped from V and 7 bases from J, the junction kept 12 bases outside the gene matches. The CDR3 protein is CASSLAVSGGTLNEQFF. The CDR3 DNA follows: TGCGCCAGCAGCTTGGCGGTTTCAGGGGGCACCTTGAATGAGCAGTTCTTC.

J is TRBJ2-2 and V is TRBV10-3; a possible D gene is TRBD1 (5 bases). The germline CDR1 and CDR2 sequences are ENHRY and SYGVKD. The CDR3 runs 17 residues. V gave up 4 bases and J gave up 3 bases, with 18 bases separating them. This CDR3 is CAISGANKGKDTGELFF. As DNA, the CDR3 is TGTGCCATCAGTGGGGCCAACAAGGGGAAAGACACCGGGGAGCTGTTTTTT.